The present TCR beta chain was sequenced within a study of T-cell reconstitution after alpha-beta-depleted transplantation in children (dated by TCRdb to about 2016). Context from the whole study: The study quantitatively tracked T-cell immune reconstitution after TCRalphabeta/CD19-depleted allogeneic hematopoietic cell transplantation in children using TCR repertoire profiling. The full study reports these points: Hyperexpanded clone frequencies declined over subsequent months; after one year, T-cell counts and TCRbeta diversity were mostly attributed to newly produced T cells. About two months after transplant, the apparently early recovery of alphabetaT-cell counts reportedly depended on just several hundred clones that had expanded rapidly and came from non-depleted graft cells. The high TCRbeta diversity at day 60 in some patients was ascribed to recipient T cells and intrathymic progenitors that had survived conditioning.

The treatment or condition label corresponds to: allogeneic hematopoietic cell transplantation with graft depleted of TCRalphabeta T cells and CD19 B cells. TCRalphabeta/CD19-depleted allogeneic hematopoietic cell grafts were given to the transplant recipients, all of whom were children. The germline V gene (reference sequence) sets CDR1 to SGHKS and CDR2 to YYEKEE. V is reduced by 6 bases and J by 4 bases, leaving a spacing of 14 bases between them. Including the terminal cysteine and phenylalanine, the CDR3 comprises 15 residues. CDR3 DNA only is kept here, 45 bases in frame from base 1. Libraries were built with PCR. The sequencer listed for this sample is Illumina HiSeq 2500. TCR libraries were prepared with molecular barcoding, using unique molecular identifiers to normalize TCRbeta repertoire quantification. TCRdb trimmed the raw reads at Q25, called clones with MiXCR and kept productive beta chains. Rows are unified per CDR3 protein, each entry keeping the most common DNA and genes. This sample comprises a few hundred thousand distinct CDR3 sequences, around a tenth of them detected only once. The ten largest clones add up to about 25% of the sample.

At least ten counts were recorded for this clonotype. The clone's antigen remains unknown. Base quality data are lacking; no much larger clone is found one base away. The sequence was obtained from a male patient aged 2 to 9 who had a stem cell transplant for chronic granulomatous disease, so the T cells may come from the graft donor. The V gene is TRBV5-5 and the J gene is TRBJ1-6; the D gene remains uncertain. The sequencing here drew on peripheral blood, taken 180 days after TCRalphabeta/CD19-depleted stem cell transplant. The sequenced DNA is TGTGCCAGCACGTTGGAGGCCCTTTATAATTCACCCCTCCACTTT. It is translated as CASTLEALYNSPLHF.